This TCR beta chain was recovered during a study of human T cells and chemical hapten exposure. Study at large: An area of 2 cm by 2 to 2.5 cm on upper inner arm skin received 2% DPC for sensitization. Across its roughly 22 weeks, the study gave patients weekly diphenylcyclopropenone doses to the scalp. Study-wide results and limits: Sensitizing to DPC left TCRs with a frequency above 1 in 1000 unaltered.

The CDR3 consists of 14 residues. Germline assignment: CDR1 SGDLS and CDR2 YYNGEE. With 0 bases removed from V and 0 bases from J, the gap between germline ends came to 6 bases. On this clonotype: Its target is unknown.

Time point of the sample: pre-sensitization, week 0. Regarding treatment: therapeutic diphenylcyclopropenone sensitization with weekly scalp DPC. Each donor was an alopecia patient between 18 and 70 years of age who qualified for DPC. Using its own MiXCR run on the RACE reads, TCRdb lists one record per CDR3 protein. The data hold 300,000 to 450,000 distinct CDR3 sequences, with around 5.5% observed a single time. The input for sequencing was whole blood, taken in connection with sensitization to the hapten diphenylcyclopropenone (DPC). The chain couples TRBV9 to TRBJ1-1; no reliable D call. The sequence was collected from a woman aged 18-35 years with alopecia areata. Some clones in this sample may be carry-over from other donors' samples. The CDR3 DNA follows: TGTGCCAGCAGCGTAGGATATCTGAACACTGAAGCTTTCTTT. Protein product: CASSVGYLNTEAFF.